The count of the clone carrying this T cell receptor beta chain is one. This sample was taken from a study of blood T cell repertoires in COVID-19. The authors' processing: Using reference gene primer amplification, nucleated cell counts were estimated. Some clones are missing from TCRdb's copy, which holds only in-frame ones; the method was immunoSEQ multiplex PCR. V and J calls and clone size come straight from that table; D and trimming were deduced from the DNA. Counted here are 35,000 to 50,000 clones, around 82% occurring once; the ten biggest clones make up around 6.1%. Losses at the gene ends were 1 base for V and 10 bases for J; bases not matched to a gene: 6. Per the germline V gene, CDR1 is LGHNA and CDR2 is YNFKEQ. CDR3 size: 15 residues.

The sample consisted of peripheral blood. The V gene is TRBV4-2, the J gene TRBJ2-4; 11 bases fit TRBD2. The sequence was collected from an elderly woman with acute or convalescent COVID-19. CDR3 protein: CASSQGSGGAVIQYF. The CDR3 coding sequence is TGTGCCAGCAGCCAAGGTAGCGGGGGGGCCGTTATTCAGTACTTC.